Listed here are 27 T cell receptor beta chains from one sample, sequenced in a study of T cell repertoires in cytomegalovirus infection. MiXCR was run by TCRdb on the reads, yielding one entry per CDR3 protein. The top ten hold 12% of the sample, which has roughly 310,000 distinct CDR3 sequences, roughly 17% seen once. The sequencing input was PBMCs. These receptors were obtained from a human donor in good health (CMV status not recorded). Some clones in this sample may be carry-over from other donors' samples.

There are many counts of this clonotype. The chain couples TRBV5-1 to TRBJ1-2; 7 bases line up with TRBD1. This CDR3 has 14 residues. Germline CDR1 SGHRS, CDR2 YFSETQ. V was clipped by 0 bases and J by 6 bases; unmatched bases: 5. CDR3 in amino acids: CASSLEGQLDGYTF. The CDR3 nucleotides read TGCGCCAGCAGCTTGGAGGGACAGCTTGATGGCTACACCTTC.

About this clonotype: A clone one base away is much larger, so this may be a read error. The J gene is TRBJ2-3, the V gene TRBV5-4; 11 bases align to TRBD2. V was pared by 4 bases and J by 1 base, with 2 bases of the junction left unmatched. The CDR3 is 15 amino acids. Per the germline V gene, CDR1 is SGHNT and CDR2 is YYREEE (reference sequence). The CDR3 protein is CASSMGLAGTDTQYF. The CDR3, as DNA: TGTGCCAGCAGCATGGGACTAGCGGGCACAGATACGCAGTATTTT.

This chain joins TRBV4-2 and TRBJ2-5; 7 positions match TRBD1. Germline assignment: CDR1 LGHNA and CDR2 YNFKEQ. This CDR3 is 16 amino acids long. V lost 4 bases and J lost 2; bases outside the gene matches: 10. CDR3 DNA sequence: TGTGCCAGCAGCCCATCCCCGACAGGGAAGCAAGAGACCCAGTACTTC. This sequence encodes CASSPSPTGKQETQYF.

In its sample, this clonotype was seen a few times. V is TRBV5-1 and J is TRBJ2-2, with a possible D match to TRBD1 (7 bases). V was cut by 4 bases and J by 4 bases, with 11 bases left in between. Germline V gene sequence: CDR1 SGHRS, CDR2 YFSETQ. CDR3 size: 14 residues. The CDR3 loop is CASSNQGGTGELFF. The CDR3 DNA follows: TGCGCCAGCAGCAACCAGGGGGGCACCGGGGAGCTGTTTTTT.

The sample holds many counts of this clonotype. The chain combines TRBV7-2 with TRBJ1-6, with 12 nucleotides matching TRBD1. Germline V gene lookup returns CDR1 SGHTA and CDR2 FQGNSA. The V segment lost 4 bases and the J segment 0 bases; nucleotides outside the gene matches: 10. This CDR3 has 20 residues. The CDR3 spells CASSSGTGGPYSSYNSPLHF. CDR3 nucleotides: TGTGCCAGCAGCTCCGGGACAGGGGGCCCGTATAGCTCCTATAATTCACCCCTCCACTTT.

This clonotype came up a few times. The rearrangement links TRBV6-5 to TRBJ2-3; D is unresolved. CDR3 size: 15 residues. V gave up 4 bases and J gave up 4 bases, with 15 bases separating them. Germline V lookup: CDR1 MNHEY, CDR2 SVGAGI. The chain's CDR3 is CASSSTRWGADTQYF. In DNA, the CDR3 is TGTGCCAGCAGTTCAACGAGGTGGGGTGCAGATACGCAGTATTTT.

The chain links TRBV20-1 to TRBJ2-1, with 8 nucleotides matching TRBD2. Germline values: CDR1 DFQATT, CDR2 SNEGSKA (reference sequence). The CDR3 contains 15 residues. V trimming: 6 bases; J trimming: 4 bases; junction bases outside the gene matches: 11. CDR3 nucleotide sequence: TGCAGTGCCATTGGCCCGGGACTAGTGTACAATGAGCAGTTCTTC. Translating gives CSAIGPGLVYNEQFF.

The chain recombines TRBV5-5 with TRBJ1-4; D gene ambiguous. The V gene lost 3 bases and the J gene lost 4 bases, with 16 bases spanning the gap. CDR1 is SGHKS, CDR2 YYEKEE, per germline (reference sequence). The CDR3 extends over 16 amino acids. The CDR3 spells CASSSTGFSLNEKLFF. The DNA for the CDR3 is TGTGCCAGCAGCTCCACGGGATTCTCACTTAATGAAAAACTGTTTTTT.

This clonotype was seen only a few times. The chain combines TRBV27 with TRBJ2-4; TRBD2 agrees at 8 bases. Germline lookup yields CDR1 MNHEY and CDR2 SMNVEV (reference sequence). V dropped 8 bases and J dropped 3; count of bases not matched to a gene: 12. The CDR3 runs 16 residues. DNA for the CDR3: TGTGCCAGCTGGGGAGCGGGGGCATTGGACAAAAACATTCAGTACTTC. Translating it yields CASWGAGALDKNIQYF.

This clonotype was observed many times. The V and J genes are TRBV7-6 and TRBJ2-1; weak D call: TRBD2 (7 bases). The CDR3 has 17 residues. The V end lost 1 base, the J end lost 4 bases, and 17 bases lay between the germline ends. CDR1 and CDR2 (germline): SGHVS, FNYEAQ. The CDR3: CASSLESAGALYNEQFF. CDR3 DNA sequence: TGTGCCAGCAGCTTAGAATCTGCGGGGGCCCTATACAATGAGCAGTTCTTC.

This clonotype appeared a single time. The J gene is TRBJ1-2, the V gene TRBV7-6; the D gene is possibly TRBD1 (5 bases). The V end lost 5 bases, the J end lost 4 bases, and 23 bases lay between the germline ends. The CDR3 length is 17 residues. The germline gives CDR1 SGHVS, CDR2 FNYEAQ. For the CDR3, the DNA is TGTGCCAGCAGCCCTCTAGGAATTGGGGCCGCATCCTATGGCTACACCTTC. It specifies CASSPLGIGAASYGYTF.

This chain joins TRBV4-1 and TRBJ2-4; TRBD1 is a possible D gene (5 bases). This CDR3 contains 14 residues. V lost 0 bases, J lost 10 bases, and 13 bases lay in between. The germline V gene has CDR1 MGHRA and CDR2 YSYEKL. DNA for the CDR3: TGCGCCAGCAGCCAAGACCAGGGCTATTTAATTCAGTACTTC. Its translation: CASSQDQGYLIQYF.

The table lists this clonotype with many counts. The chain couples TRBV28 to TRBJ2-3; tentatively, D is TRBD2 (6 bases). CDR1 MDHEN and CDR2 SYDVKM come from the germline V gene. Trimming pared 5 bases from V and 4 bases from J, leaving 10 bases between. This CDR3 comprises 13 residues. The CDR3 region has the DNA TGTGCCAGCAGTCAGACTAGATCAGATACGCAGTATTTT. Translation gives CASSQTRSDTQYF.

This clonotype has at least ten counts. The rearrangement uses TRBV28 and TRBJ2-1; D is unclear. V was shortened by 1 base and J by 7 bases, with 8 bases between the two germline ends. CDR3 length equals 13 residues. Germline-derived CDR1 and CDR2 are MDHEN and SYDVKM. The CDR3 nucleotides are TGTGCCAGCAGTTTATTCGATAGGAATGAGCAGTTCTTC. Encoded protein: CASSLFDRNEQFF.

Ten or more counts support this clonotype. The gene calls are TRBV10-3 and TRBJ1-2; D gene uncertain. The CDR3 sequence is 13 residues long. Germline V gene sequence: CDR1 ENHRY, CDR2 SYGVKD. Trimming left V 6 bases short and J 7 bases short, with 15 bases between. The CDR3 protein is CAISLDKLGGYTF. CDR3 DNA sequence: TGTGCCATCAGCCTAGACAAGCTGGGTGGCTACACCTTC.

The J gene is TRBJ2-5, the V gene TRBV20-1, with 10 bases fitting TRBD2. The CDR3 runs 15 residues. Trimming took 2 bases from V and 5 from J; bases not matched to a gene: 8. Germline assignment: CDR1 DFQATT and CDR2 SNEGSKA (reference sequence). The chain's CDR3 is CSARRAGGIRETQYF. In nucleotides, the CDR3 is TGCAGTGCTAGAAGAGCGGGGGGGATTCGGGAGACCCAGTACTTC.

This chain joins TRBV20-1 and TRBJ2-5; possible D gene TRBD1, 6 bases. The CDR3 sequence is 14 residues long. V dropped 3 bases and J dropped 1 base, with 12 bases sitting between them. CDR1 DFQATT and CDR2 SNEGSKA come from the germline V gene (reference sequence). CDR3 bases: TGCAGTGCTAGTCAGGGGTTAGCCCAAGAGACCCAGTACTTC. Translating gives CSASQGLAQETQYF.

This clonotype was observed a single time. This chain links TRBV27 with TRBJ1-1; D unclear. The CDR3 has 16 amino acids. The germline CDR1 and CDR2 sequences are MNHEY and SMNVEV (reference sequence). The V gene lost 3 bases and the J gene lost 0 bases, with 14 bases spanning the gap. The chain's CDR3 is CASSFSGPFMNTEAFF. In DNA, the CDR3 is TGTGCCAGCAGTTTCTCTGGGCCATTCATGAACACTGAAGCTTTCTTT.

In its sample, this clonotype was seen a few times. The chain recombines TRBV10-3 with TRBJ2-5; 11 bases are shared with TRBD2. After removal of 4 bases from V and 4 bases from J, the junction contained 8 bases not matched to a gene. The CDR3 extends over 16 amino acids. Germline CDR1 and CDR2: ENHRY and SYGVKD. The CDR3: CAISAIAGGPGETQYF. For the CDR3, the DNA is TGTGCCATCAGTGCAATAGCGGGGGGGCCGGGAGAGACCCAGTACTTC.

This clonotype was found a few times. V and J are TRBV18 and TRBJ1-4; D remains ambiguous. Germline CDR1 KGHSH, CDR2 LQKENI. CDR3 size: 14 residues. V gave up 2 bases and J gave up 4 bases, with 8 bases separating them. The DNA for the CDR3 is TGTGCCAGCTCACCAGGCGACGGTAATGAAAAACTGTTTTTT. Translation: CASSPGDGNEKLFF.

There are a few counts of this clonotype. This chain connects TRBV20-1 to TRBJ1-1; D ambiguous. Trimming removed 1 base from V and 0 bases from J, with 3 bases in between. The CDR3 runs 12 residues. Per the germline V gene, CDR1 is DFQATT and CDR2 is SNEGSKA (reference sequence). This CDR3 is CSARGLNTEAFF. DNA for the CDR3: TGCAGTGCTAGAGGGCTGAACACTGAAGCTTTCTTT.

The DNA for the CDR3 is TGTGCCAGCAGCCAAGATTGGGCGGGGGGGCCTGTAGATACGCAGTATTTT. It yields the protein CASSQDWAGGPVDTQYF. The V and J genes are TRBV3-1 and TRBJ2-3; 9 bases fit TRBD2. The length of the CDR3 is 17 residues. The V segment lost 0 bases and the J segment 5 bases; nucleotides outside the gene matches: 9. Germline CDR1 LGHDT, CDR2 YNNKEL (reference sequence).

By frequency in the sample, this clonotype is medium-sized. The chain has TRBV7-8 and TRBJ2-3, with 8 bases that match TRBD2. Germline V lookup: CDR1 SGHVS, CDR2 FQNEAQ. V lost 5 bases, J lost 6 bases, and 7 bases stayed unmatched. This CDR3 spans 14 amino acids. As DNA, the CDR3 is TGTGCCAGCAGCGACAGCGGGGGCATGGATACGCAGTATTTT. This gives the protein CASSDSGGMDTQYF.

The CDR3 DNA reads as TGTGCCAGCAGCAAAACAGGGAGGCAAGGAGATACGCAGTATTTT. Translated, it gives CASSKTGRQGDTQYF. The rearrangement uses TRBV5-4 and TRBJ2-3; D possibly matches TRBD1 or TRBD2 (6 bases each). V lost 4 bases and J lost 5, with 17 bases in between. The CDR3 is 15 residues long. Germline-derived CDR1 and CDR2 are SGHNT and YYREEE (reference sequence).

The chain links TRBV4-2 to TRBJ1-1, with 9 positions matching TRBD1. Germline V lookup: CDR1 LGHNA, CDR2 YNFKEQ. This CDR3 contains 15 residues. V shed 5 bases, J shed 2 bases, and the junction held 6 bases outside the gene matches. The CDR3 DNA follows: TGTGCCAGCAGCGCCCGGGACAGGGTTAACACTGAAGCTTTCTTT. Amino acid sequence: CASSARDRVNTEAFF.

This clonotype was detected ten times or more. The gene calls are TRBV7-9 and TRBJ2-7; TRBD2 agrees at 9 bases. The CDR3 contains 14 residues. The germline gives CDR1 SEHNR, CDR2 FQNEAQ (reference sequence). Unmatched junction bases numbered 12, after V lost 3 bases and J lost 12 bases. In DNA form, the CDR3 reads TGTGCCAGCAGCTTCCACGGAGCCGGGACTAGCTGGTACTTC. This sequence encodes CASSFHGAGTSWYF.

This clonotype was seen many times. This sequence joins TRBV25-1 and TRBJ2-7, with 7 bases matching TRBD1. V lost 2 bases to trimming and J lost 1 base; unmatched junction nucleotides: 5. This CDR3 has 15 amino acids. In germline, CDR1 is MGHDK, CDR2 SYGVNS. In DNA form, the CDR3 reads TGTGCCAGCAGTGAAGGAAACAGGGGTTCCTACGAGCAGTACTTC. Translated: CASSEGNRGSYEQYF.